This entry concerns a single TCR beta chain. V shed 6 bases, J shed 7 bases, and the junction held 6 bases outside the gene matches. The CDR3 has 15 amino acids. Germline CDR1 and CDR2: SNHLY and FYNNEI. Original analysis: Reference gene primer amplification in the assay estimated nucleated cell counts. Clones were read by immunoSEQ multiplex PCR, and TCRdb kept only the in-frame ones, dropping some. From that table come the V and J calls and clone size; the DNA was used to work out D and trimming. This sample has hundreds of thousands of clones, with roughly 85% found just once. This entry belongs to a study of blood T cell repertoires in COVID-19. Study overall: T cells, B-cell-depleted T cells, or PBMCs supplied cDNA or gDNA.

Ages ranged from roughly 18 to 100 years, with residence in 20 to 30 US areas. Cohorts were determined from participant-reported clinical history. What was sequenced was PBMCs or T cells enriched from blood (not recorded which). This clonotype originated in a man aged 35 to 55 who had been exposed to COVID-19. The V call is TRBV2, the J call TRBJ1-6; TRBD1 aligns across 10 bases. DNA for the CDR3: TGTGCCAGCAGGAATGACAGGGGGCGAAATTCACCCCTCCACTTT. This gives the protein CASRNDRGRNSPLHF.